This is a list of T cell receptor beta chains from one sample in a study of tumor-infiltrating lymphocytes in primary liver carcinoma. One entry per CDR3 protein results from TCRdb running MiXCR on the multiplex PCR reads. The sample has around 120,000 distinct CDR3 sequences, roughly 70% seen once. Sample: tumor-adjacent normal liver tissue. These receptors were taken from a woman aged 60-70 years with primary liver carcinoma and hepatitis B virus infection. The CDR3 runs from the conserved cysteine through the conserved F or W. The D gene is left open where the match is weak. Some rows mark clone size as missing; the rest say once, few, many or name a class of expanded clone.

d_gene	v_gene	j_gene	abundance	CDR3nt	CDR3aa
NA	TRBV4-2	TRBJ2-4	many	TGTGCCAGCAGCCAAAGATCCCCAGCGGGCCCCATACAGTACTTC	CASSQRSPAGPIQYF
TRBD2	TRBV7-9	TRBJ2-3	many	TGTGCCAGCAGCGAAGTAGGGAGGGGCTCCGGAGATACGCAGTATTTT	CASSEVGRGSGDTQYF
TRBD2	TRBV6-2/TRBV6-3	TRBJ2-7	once	TGTGCCAGCATTACCCCGCGGCGGGGGATCTGCGAGCAGTACTTC	CASITPRRGICEQYF
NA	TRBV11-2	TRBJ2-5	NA	TGTACCAGCAGCCCACCACCCCCAGACTCGAGGCCCGGGGAGACCCAGTACTTC	CTSSPPPPDSRPGETQYF
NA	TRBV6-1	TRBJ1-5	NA	TGTGCCAGCAGTGAAGACGGGCAGGATTTTTATAGCAAACAGCGCCAGCATTTT	CASSEDGQDFYSKQRQHF
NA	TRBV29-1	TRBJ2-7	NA	TGCAGCGTGGGGGCCACCTACGAGTATTACTTC	CSVGATYEYYF
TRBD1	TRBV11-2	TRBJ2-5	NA	TGTGTCAGCAGCGCACGGACAGGTGGGGAGACCCAGTACTTT	CVSSARTGGETQYF
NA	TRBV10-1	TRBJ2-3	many	TGCGCCAGCAGTGAGGCAGGGGCAGGAGATACGCAGTATTTT	CASSEAGAGDTQYF
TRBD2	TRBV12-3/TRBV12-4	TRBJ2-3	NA	TGTGCCAACAGGGCTAGCGGGAGACCTAGCACAAATACGCAGTATTTT	CANRASGRPSTNTQYF
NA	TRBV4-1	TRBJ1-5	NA	TGCGCCAGCAGCCAAGAAGGGGGACATCGGGTCCGTCGGCTCCAGCATTTT	CASSQEGGHRVRRLQHF
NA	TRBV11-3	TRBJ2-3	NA	TGTAGCAGCAGCCCGTTCGCTGGGAATACTTTCACAGATACGCAGTATTTT	CSSSPFAGNTFTDTQYF
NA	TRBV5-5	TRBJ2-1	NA	TGTGCCAGCAGCTACCGGGACCCGGGAAGCAATGAGCAGTTCTTC	CASSYRDPGSNEQFF